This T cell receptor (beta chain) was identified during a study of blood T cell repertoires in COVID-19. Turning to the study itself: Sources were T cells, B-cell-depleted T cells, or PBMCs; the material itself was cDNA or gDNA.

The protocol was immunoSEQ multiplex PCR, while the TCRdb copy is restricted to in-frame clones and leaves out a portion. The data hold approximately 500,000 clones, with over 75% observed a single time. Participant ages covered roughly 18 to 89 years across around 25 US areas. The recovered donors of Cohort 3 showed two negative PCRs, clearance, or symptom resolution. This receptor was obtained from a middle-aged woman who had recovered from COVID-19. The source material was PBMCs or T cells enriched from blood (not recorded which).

The CDR3: CASSRDYGYTF. The CDR3 nucleotides read TGTGCCAGCAGTCGAGACTATGGCTACACCTTC. This rearrangement joins TRBV6-2 or TRBV6-3 to TRBJ1-2; no reliable D call. V lost 5 bases to trimming and J lost 3 bases, with 4 bases between them. The CDR3 is 11 residues long. Germline V CDR1 and CDR2: MNHEY, SVGEGT.